This TCR beta chain is drawn from a study of cytomegalovirus exposure and HLA in healthy donors. Deletions cut 8 bases from V and 8 bases from J, with 18 bases between. The CDR3 covers 13 residues. CDR1 and CDR2 from the germline V gene are SNHLY and FYNNEI. The primer mix had 60 Vbeta and 13 Jbeta primers. Sequencing was performed with immunoSEQ multiplex PCR; in TCRdb, only in-frame clones are kept and a portion is missing. The repertoire consists of roughly 250,000 clones, with roughly 80% occurring once and the leading ten covering approximately 0.3%. The sequence was obtained from a girl aged 2-10 years in good health and CMV-seronegative. The J gene is TRBJ2-5, the V gene TRBV2; weak D call: TRBD2 (6 bases). Source material: PBMCs. CDR3 in DNA: TGTGCCAGCGGCCGGGACTTTATGGAAACCCAGTACTTC. Translation: CASGRDFMETQYF.